A single sample is the source of the 14 T cell receptor beta chains below, sequenced in a study of T cell responses to AZD1222 COVID-19 vaccine. Sequencing was performed with immunoSEQ multiplex PCR; in TCRdb, only in-frame clones are kept and a portion is missing. The sample holds some 54,000 clones, more than 70% seen once. Sample: peripheral blood, taken on day 0 of AZD1222 vaccination. Receptors originate from an adult in good health.

The chain carries TRBV6-1 and TRBJ2-7; D is possibly TRBD2 (6 bases). V lost 6 bases, J lost 1 base, and 13 bases lay in between. The CDR3 spans 14 residues. The V gene's germline CDR1 is MNHNS and CDR2 SASEGT. Written as DNA, the CDR3 is TGTGCCAGCAGGGCGGGACGAGATTCCTACGAGCAGTACTTC. Its translation: CASRAGRDSYEQYF.

This rearrangement joins TRBV6-6 to TRBJ1-2; perhaps TRBD1 as D (5 bases). There are 15 residues in the CDR3. Germline CDR1 and CDR2: MNHNY and SVGAGI (reference sequence). V lost 4 bases, J lost 8 bases, and 20 bases lay in between. CDR3 in amino acids: CASSSRGTAQGGYTF. Written as DNA, the CDR3 is TGTGCCAGCAGTTCCCGCGGGACTGCTCAGGGCGGCTACACCTTC.

The CDR3: CASSPIDGGTGTDTQYF. CDR3 bases: TGTGCCAGCTCACCTATTGATGGGGGAACAGGCACAGATACGCAGTATTTT. This chain joins TRBV18 and TRBJ2-3; D tentatively reads TRBD1 or TRBD2 (5 bases each). The V gene lost 3 bases and the J gene lost 1 base, with 17 bases spanning the gap. The CDR3 is made up of 17 amino acids. Looked up from germline, CDR1 is KGHSH and CDR2 is LQKENI.

The V call is TRBV5-8, the J call TRBJ2-1; 8 bases are shared with TRBD1. V shed 4 bases and J 1 base; nucleotides not matched to a gene: 4. Per germline, CDR1 SGHTS and CDR2 YDEGEE. The length of the CDR3 is 15 residues. CDR3 residues: CASSQDRGSYNEQFF. As DNA, the CDR3 is TGTGCCAGCAGCCAAGACAGGGGTTCCTACAATGAGCAGTTCTTC. Using reference TRBV5-8 and TRBJ2-1 for the parts outside the CDR3, the full variable domain is EAGVTQSPTHLIKTRGQQATLRCSPISGHTSVYWYQQALGLGLQFLLWYDEGEERNRGNFPPRFSGRQFPNYSSELNVNALELEDSALYLCASSQDRGSYNEQFFGPGTRLTVL.

The chain recombines TRBV5-1 with TRBJ2-7; D unresolved. The CDR3 has 14 residues. The germline CDR1 and CDR2 sequences are SGHRS and YFSETQ. V was pared by 4 bases and J by 0 bases, with 11 bases between. For the CDR3, the DNA is TGCGCCAGCAGCCGAACGCCCAGCTCCTACGAGCAGTACTTC. This sequence encodes CASSRTPSSYEQYF.

This clone has a handful of counts. The rearrangement uses TRBV21-1 and TRBJ2-1. TRBV21-1 is deemed a pseudogene. The CDR3 has 16 residues. CDR3 amino acids: CASSRPTPRPENEQFF. Here the CDR3 DNA reads TGTGCCAGCAGCAGACCGACGCCTCGTCCCGAGAATGAGCAGTTCTTC.

The CDR3 region has the DNA TGCGCCAGCAGCCAACAACTAGCGGGGAAGCAAGAGACCCAGTACTTC. Translation gives CASSQQLAGKQETQYF. The chain joins TRBV5-1 to TRBJ2-5, with 10 nucleotides matching TRBD2. Losses at the gene ends were 4 bases for V and 2 bases for J; bases not matched to a gene: 8. CDR1 is SGHRS and CDR2 is YFSETQ in the germline V gene. This CDR3 is built from 16 residues.

The rearrangement links TRBV28 to TRBJ2-5; 9 positions match TRBD1. This CDR3 has 15 residues. Germline CDR1 reads MDHEN; CDR2 reads SYDVKM. J was trimmed by 5 bases and V by 5 bases; bases with no gene match: 9. In nucleotides, the CDR3 is TGTGCCAGCAGTGTCCTACAGGGGGCGCAGGAGACCCAGTACTTC. The encoded protein is CASSVLQGAQETQYF.

The V gene is TRBV7-9, the J gene TRBJ1-1; 8 bases match TRBD1. CDR1 is SEHNR, CDR2 FQNEAQ, per germline (reference sequence). V gave up 5 bases and J gave up 7 bases; unmatched junction bases: 3. The CDR3 covers 12 residues. The CDR3 DNA reads TGTGCCAGCAGCCCACAGGGGGGTGAAGCTTTCTTT. Translating it yields CASSPQGGEAFF.

Note on this clone: Different DNA sequences within this sample yield the same CDR3. This chain connects TRBV5-1 to TRBJ1-6; D perhaps matches TRBD1 (6 bases). The germline V gene has CDR1 SGHRS and CDR2 YFSETQ. Trimming removed 1 base from V and 5 bases from J, with 7 bases in between. This CDR3 spans 14 amino acids. DNA of the CDR3: TGCGCCAGCAGCTTGACAGGGAATAATTCACCCCTCCACTTT. This codes for CASSLTGNNSPLHF.

The chain is built from TRBV7-2 and TRBJ2-7; tentative D call: TRBD2 (5 bases). The V end was cut by 5 bases, the J end by 0 bases, with 11 bases between. Germline V gene data show CDR1 as SGHTA and CDR2 as FQGNSA. The CDR3 is 14 amino acids. The CDR3 protein is CASSRGDGSYEQYF. CDR3 DNA: TGTGCCAGCAGCCGGGGTGACGGCTCCTACGAGCAGTACTTC.

The chain is built from TRBV3-1 (or the pseudogene TRBV3-2) and TRBJ2-7; TRBD1 or TRBD2 may be the D gene (5 bases each). The CDR3 is 14 residues long. Germline V gene data show CDR1 as LGHDT and CDR2 as YNNKEL (reference sequence). V dropped 4 bases and J dropped 2 bases, with 12 bases sitting between them. The CDR3 sequence is CASSPGWGAYEQYF. The CDR3 DNA reads TGTGCCAGCAGCCCGGGGTGGGGCGCCTACGAGCAGTACTTC.

This clone came up once. The V call is TRBV2, the J call TRBJ2-3; D is undetermined. The germline V and J ends were trimmed by 5 bases and 7 bases, with 7 bases remaining between them. CDR1 is SNHLY and CDR2 is FYNNEI in the germline V gene. This CDR3 comprises 11 residues. The DNA of the CDR3 is TGTGCCAGCAGTCCTCAATATACGCAGTATTTT. Translating gives CASSPQYTQYF.

The chain uses TRBV19 and TRBJ1-1; tentative D call: TRBD1 (5 bases). CDR1 is LNHDA, CDR2 SQIVND, per germline (reference sequence). The CDR3 is 19 residues long. The V gene lost 6 bases and the J gene lost 0 bases, with 26 bases spanning the gap. CDR3 nucleotides: TGTGCCAGTAGGCGGCCATGGGGCGCCGAGGGGACCATGAACACTGAAGCTTTCTTT. It codes for CASRRPWGAEGTMNTEAFF.